This TCR beta chain is drawn from a study of cytomegalovirus exposure and HLA in healthy donors. PCR used 60 Vbeta primers and 13 Jbeta primers. TCRdb's copy holds only in-frame clones and misses some; the assay was immunoSEQ multiplex PCR. Altogether about 82,000 clones are present, 70% to 85% being singletons, with the ten largest covering 10% to 15%. V was cut by 7 bases and J by 8 bases, with 17 bases left in between. The germline V gene has CDR1 SGHVS and CDR2 FQNEAQ. This CDR3 spans 14 amino acids. The chain joins TRBV7-8 to TRBJ1-4, with a possible D match to TRBD1 (6 bases). The sample was PBMCs. The source is a human donor in good health. The CDR3 DNA follows: TGTGCCAGCACCCCCCGCGAGGACAGCGAAAAACTGTTTTTT. Its protein product is CASTPREDSEKLFF.